Shown below are 4 T cell receptor beta chains from a single sample sequenced in a study of blood T cell repertoires in COVID-19. Assay: immunoSEQ multiplex PCR; the TCRdb copy retains only in-frame clones and omits some. The top ten clones hold more than 15% of a sample with tens of thousands of clones, around 87% of them seen once. Sequencing was done on a sample of peripheral blood. The origin of the receptors is a human donor in a cohort sampled during active COVID-19.

The CDR3, as DNA: TGTGCCAGTAAGCGGGAGGGCAGGGCAGATACGCAGTATTTT. Its protein is CASKREGRADTQYF. The J gene is TRBJ2-3, the V gene TRBV19; 10 positions match TRBD2. Trimming removed 7 bases from V and 4 bases from J; junction bases left unmatched: 5. The CDR3 runs to 14 residues. Germline V gene sequence: CDR1 LNHDA, CDR2 SQIVND (reference sequence).

This sequence joins TRBV29-1 and TRBJ2-7, with TRBD2 identical over 7 bases. Germline-derived CDR1 and CDR2 are SQVTM and ANQGSEA. Trimming cost V 7 bases and J 5 bases; bases outside gene matches: 14. The CDR3 contains 14 residues. The CDR3 protein is CSANEGGRPHEQYF. The CDR3 DNA sequence: TGCAGCGCCAATGAAGGCGGGAGACCCCACGAGCAGTACTTC.

The rearrangement links TRBV5-1 to TRBJ2-7, with 8 positions matching TRBD2. Germline-derived CDR1 and CDR2 are SGHRS and YFSETQ. The length of the CDR3 is 16 residues. The V and J ends lost 6 bases and 5 bases, in that order; junction bases with no gene match: 16. The CDR3 sequence is CASTDRPGAGVNEQYF. Written as DNA, the CDR3 is TGCGCCAGCACCGACCGGCCAGGAGCGGGAGTAAACGAGCAGTACTTC.

The V and J genes are TRBV24-1 and TRBJ2-6, with 7 positions matching TRBD1. CDR1 and CDR2 from the germline V gene are KGHDR and SFDVKD. J lost 4 bases, V lost 4 bases, and 6 bases had no gene match. This CDR3 has 16 residues. The CDR3: CATSEVDRTGANVLTF. The CDR3 coding sequence is TGTGCCACCAGTGAAGTGGACAGGACCGGGGCCAACGTCCTGACTTTC.